This T cell receptor beta chain is drawn from a study of shared T cell receptors in the human thymus. This CDR3 has 14 amino acids. Trimming took 5 bases from V and 8 from J; bases not matched to a gene: 8. Germline V gene sequence: CDR1 LNHDA, CDR2 SQIVND (reference sequence). TCRdb's table, derived via immunoSEQ multiplex PCR, lists solely in-frame clones and lacks some. Of hundreds of thousands of clones listed, over 75% are singletons. This same sample was also part of a study on human thymus T cells.

The TCR comes from a boy under three years old with a congenital heart defect. Material: thymocytes. This chain uses TRBV19 with TRBJ2-1; 8 nucleotides align to TRBD1. This CDR3 reads CASSPGQGRDEQFF. The DNA of the CDR3 is TGTGCCAGTAGTCCAGGACAGGGCAGGGATGAGCAGTTCTTC.